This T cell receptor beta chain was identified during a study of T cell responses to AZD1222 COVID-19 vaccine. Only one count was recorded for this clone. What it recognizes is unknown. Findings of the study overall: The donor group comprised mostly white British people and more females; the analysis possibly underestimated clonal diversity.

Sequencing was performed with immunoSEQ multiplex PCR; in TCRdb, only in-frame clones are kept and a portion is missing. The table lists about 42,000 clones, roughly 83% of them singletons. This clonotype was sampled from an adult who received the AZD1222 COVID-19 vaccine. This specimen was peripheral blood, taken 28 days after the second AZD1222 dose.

CDR3: CASSFHTGELFF. The CDR3 DNA reads as TGTGCCAGCAGTTTCCATACCGGGGAGCTGTTTTTT. The chain combines TRBV12-3 or TRBV12-4 with TRBJ2-2; D remains ambiguous. The CDR3 runs to 12 residues. V lost 3 bases to trimming and J lost 5 bases, with 4 bases between them.